One sample yielded the 19 T cell receptor beta chains listed below, sequenced in a study of OX40 agonist ivuxolimab in advanced cancers. Using immunoSEQ multiplex PCR, the repertoire was profiled, and TCRdb retains in-frame clones only, with some absent. The sample yields more than 55,000 clones, around three quarters seen once. Source: CD4+ or CD8+ T cells sorted from blood, taken in a trial of the OX40 agonist ivuxolimab. The origin of the receptors is an adult with an advanced solid tumor such as melanoma, head and neck, liver or kidney cancer.

This clone is a singleton in its sample. The chain is built from TRBV6-5 and TRBJ1-1, with 7 bases aligning to TRBD1. The CDR3 is 15 amino acids. Germline V gives CDR1 MNHEY, CDR2 SVGAGI. Trimming at V came to 6 bases and at J to 0 bases, leaving 7 bases not matched to a gene. The CDR3 sequence is CASSPWDSLNTEAFF. For the CDR3, the DNA is TGTGCCAGCAGCCCCTGGGACAGTTTGAACACTGAAGCTTTCTTT.

This rearrangement joins TRBV11-3 to TRBJ2-2; unclear D gene. Per germline, CDR1 SGHNT and CDR2 YENEEA. V shed 0 bases and J shed 7 bases, with 9 bases lying between them. The CDR3 has 14 amino acids. The CDR3 spells CASSLESWDGELFF. The CDR3 nucleotides read TGTGCCAGCAGCTTAGAATCCTGGGACGGGGAGCTGTTTTTT.

This clone was counted a single time. This chain links TRBV27 with TRBJ2-2; 9 bases agree with TRBD1. The CDR3 extends over 15 amino acids. Germline CDR1 MNHEY, CDR2 SMNVEV (reference sequence). The V segment lost 6 bases and the J segment 6 bases; nucleotides outside the gene matches: 8. Here the CDR3 DNA reads TGTGCCAGCAGGCGGGACAGGGCGGTCGCCGGGGAGCTGTTTTTT. As protein: CASRRDRAVAGELFF.

The chain couples TRBV5-4 to TRBJ2-7, with 11 bases aligning to TRBD1. CDR1 and CDR2 from the germline V gene are SGHNT and YYREEE (reference sequence). The V and J ends lost 3 bases and 6 bases, in that order; junction bases with no gene match: 11. The CDR3 is 16 amino acids. DNA for the CDR3: TGTGCCAGCAGCTCTCAGACCGGGACAGGGGGTTTCGAGCAGTACTTC. The encoded protein is CASSSQTGTGGFEQYF. Variable domain in full (rest from reference TRBV5-4 and TRBJ2-7): ETGVTQSPTHLIKTRGQQVTLRCSSQSGHNTVSWYQQALGQGPQFIFQYYREEENGRGNFPPRFSGLQFPNYSSELNVNALELDDSALYLCASSSQTGTGGFEQYFGPGTRLTVT.

The V gene is TRBV5-5, the J gene TRBJ1-1, with D possibly matching TRBD1 (5 bases). The V gene lost 0 bases and the J gene lost 2 bases, with 8 bases spanning the gap. Germline assignment: CDR1 SGHKS and CDR2 YYEKEE (reference sequence). This CDR3 comprises 14 residues. CDR3 loop: CASSLGRENTEAFF. The CDR3 DNA follows: TGTGCCAGCAGCTTGGGCAGGGAAAACACTGAAGCTTTCTTT.

The table lists this clone with a count of one. V and J are TRBV9 and TRBJ1-1, with D possibly TRBD1 on 5 matching bases. Germline values: CDR1 SGDLS, CDR2 YYNGEE. V shed 0 bases and J shed 5 bases, with 11 bases lying between them. CDR3 length: 14 amino acids. CDR3 DNA: TGTGCCAGCAGCGTAGACCCCAGGGAAACTGAAGCTTTCTTT. It yields the protein CASSVDPRETEAFF.

This rearrangement joins TRBV19 to TRBJ2-7; tentatively, D is TRBD1 or TRBD2 (5 bases each). Germline lookup yields CDR1 LNHDA and CDR2 SQIVND (reference sequence). The CDR3 has 15 amino acids. The V and J ends lost 8 bases and 7 bases respectively, with 24 bases between them. The CDR3 DNA sequence: TGTGCCAGTCAGCTCTCCGGGACCGTGGGGGTAGAGCAGTACTTC. As protein: CASQLSGTVGVEQYF.

The table lists this clone with a few counts. This chain links TRBV6-1 with TRBJ1-5; D gene uncertain. This CDR3 has 15 residues. Trimming cost V 4 bases and J 1 base, with 11 bases left between them. Germline CDR1 MNHNS, CDR2 SASEGT. CDR3 in amino acids: CASSGVVGSNQPQHF. The CDR3 DNA reads as TGTGCCAGCAGTGGGGTAGTAGGGAGCAATCAGCCCCAGCATTTT.

This clone was recorded a few times. The CDR3 loop reads CASSLVDRRRGSNTEAFF. The CDR3 nucleotides read TGCGCCAGCAGCTTGGTGGACAGGCGGAGAGGGAGTAACACTGAAGCTTTCTTT. The chain carries TRBV5-1 and TRBJ1-1; 7 bases map to TRBD1. CDR3 length: 18 amino acids. V shed 0 bases, J shed 2 bases, and the junction held 13 bases outside the gene matches. The germline V gene has CDR1 SGHRS and CDR2 YFSETQ.

The rearrangement joins TRBV27 to TRBJ2-3; 9 bases are a match to TRBD2. Germline-derived CDR1 and CDR2 are MNHEY and SMNVEV (reference sequence). CDR3 length equals 15 residues. Trimming took 5 bases from V and 2 from J; bases not matched to a gene: 5. As DNA, the CDR3 is TGTGCCAGCAGTAAGACTAGCGGATACACAGATACGCAGTATTTT. It yields the protein CASSKTSGYTDTQYF.

The V and J genes are TRBV9 and TRBJ2-1; 10 positions match TRBD2. The CDR3 contains 17 residues. Germline V gene data show CDR1 as SGDLS and CDR2 as YYNGEE. The J segment lost 9 bases and the V segment lost 0 bases, leaving 12 bases of the junction unmatched. CDR3 nucleotide sequence: TGTGCCAGCAGCGTAGCTGGAAGCGGGGGGGCGGTGGGTGAGCAGTTCTTC. Translating it yields CASSVAGSGGAVGEQFF.

This chain links TRBV12-5 with TRBJ2-5; D is tentatively TRBD1 or TRBD2 (5 bases each). The germline V gene has CDR1 LGHNT and CDR2 FRNRAP. V shed 0 bases and J shed 4 bases, with 18 bases lying between them. The CDR3 consists of 17 residues. In DNA, the CDR3 is TGTGCTAGTGGTTTGGTACTCGTTGGGCTCGGGGCAGAGACCCAGTACTTC. The encoded protein is CASGLVLVGLGAETQYF.

This clone has a single count. This chain connects TRBV6-1 to TRBJ2-2; TRBD2 agrees at 12 bases. V lost 2 bases and J lost 5; bases outside the gene matches: 6. The CDR3 is made up of 17 amino acids. Germline V gene lookup returns CDR1 MNHNS and CDR2 SASEGT. CDR3 amino acids: CASSERGLAGWTGELFF. The CDR3 DNA sequence: TGTGCCAGCAGTGAACGAGGACTAGCGGGATGGACCGGGGAGCTGTTTTTT.

This chain uses TRBV18 with TRBJ2-7; 7 bases align to TRBD2. The CDR3 spans 15 residues. Germline values: CDR1 KGHSH, CDR2 LQKENI. V lost 3 bases to trimming and J lost 2 bases; unmatched junction nucleotides: 7. CDR3 loop: CASSPPHRGAYEQYF. In nucleotides, the CDR3 is TGTGCCAGCTCACCCCCACACCGGGGGGCCTACGAGCAGTACTTC.

The V gene is TRBV2, the J gene TRBJ2-5; unclear D gene. Germline assignment: CDR1 SNHLY and CDR2 FYNNEI. This CDR3 spans 12 amino acids. Trimming removed 7 bases from V and 5 bases from J, with 11 bases in between. This chain's CDR3 is CASTLHLETQYF. CDR3 bases: TGTGCCAGCACTCTACATCTGGAGACCCAGTACTTC.

The chain carries TRBV5-1 and TRBJ2-7; 9 bases are a match to TRBD1. Germline V gene data show CDR1 as SGHRS and CDR2 as YFSETQ. The CDR3 is 16 amino acids. V shed 4 bases, J shed 5 bases, and the junction held 13 bases outside the gene matches. CDR3 region: CASSPYPGQGTDEQYF. Here the CDR3 DNA reads TGCGCCAGCAGCCCGTACCCAGGACAGGGGACTGACGAGCAGTACTTC.

The chain has TRBV10-3 and TRBJ2-7; 11 bases are shared with TRBD1. The germline V gene has CDR1 ENHRY and CDR2 SYGVKD. Unmatched junction bases numbered 5, after V lost 8 bases and J lost 2 bases. The CDR3 is 14 residues long. The CDR3 bases are TGTGCCATCGGCCGGGACAGGGGGACCTACGAGCAGTACTTC. This gives the protein CAIGRDRGTYEQYF.

The chain carries TRBV2 and TRBJ2-7; 10 bases map to TRBD1. The V gene's germline CDR1 is SNHLY and CDR2 FYNNEI. With V trimmed by 6 bases and J by 3 bases, 8 bases remained unmatched. CDR3 size: 15 residues. CDR3 DNA sequence: TGTGCCAGCAGGGACCGGGACAGGGGAATCTACGAGCAGTACTTC. Translated, it gives CASRDRDRGIYEQYF.

This chain links TRBV4-1 with TRBJ2-7, with 13 positions matching TRBD2. The V gene end was trimmed by 2 bases and the J gene end by 5 bases; junction bases not matched to a gene: 6. This CDR3 region has 16 residues. CDR1 is MGHRA, CDR2 YSYEKL, per germline. This CDR3 reads CASSQQTSGRRNEQYF. The CDR3, as DNA: TGCGCCAGCAGCCAACAGACTAGCGGGAGGCGGAACGAGCAGTACTTC.